This T cell receptor beta chain was identified during a study of Tregs in tolerant kidney transplant recipients. Findings of the study overall: Validation in larger populations is needed because few patients were studied. The most relevant donor-specific Treg TCRbeta repertoire apparently came from expansion with activated donor B cells.

Profiling relied on immunoSEQ multiplex PCR, and the TCRdb table lists in-frame clones only, not all of them. The sample shows over 60,000 clones, about 88% of them seen only once. A word on this clone: Antigen unknown.

The CDR3 is 18 amino acids. Germline CDR1 is LNHDA and CDR2 is SQIVND (reference sequence). V trimming: 4 bases; J trimming: 0 bases; junction bases outside the gene matches: 12. The chain carries TRBV19 and TRBJ1-2; TRBD1 aligns across 9 bases. This sequence originates from a human donor who received a combined kidney and bone marrow transplant. Sequencing was performed on CD4+ T cells from blood, taken before the transplant. The CDR3 DNA sequence: TGTGCCAGTAGTACGGACAGGGGACAAATGCTGTCTAACTATGGCTACACCTTC. Translating gives CASSTDRGQMLSNYGYTF. Based on the CDR3 plus reference TRBV19 and TRBJ1-2, the full variable domain is DGGITQSPKYLFRKEGQNVTLSCEQNLNHDAMYWYRQDPGQGLRLIYYSQIVNDFQKGDIAEGYSVSREKKESFPLTVTSAQKNPTAFYLCASSTDRGQMLSNYGYTFGSGTRLTVV.